This record looks at one T cell receptor (beta chain) sequence and its context. In the same sample, other DNA sequences code for this CDR3. Original methodology: Scientists estimated how many nucleated cells there were by amplifying reference gene primers. Only in-frame clones appear in the TCRdb table, and some are missing; sequencing was by immunoSEQ multiplex PCR. V, J and clone size derive from that table, while D and trimming were established from the DNA sequence. The sample holds 450,000 or so clones; roughly 90% are singletons and the top ten take 0.8% to 0.9%. This sample stems from a study of blood T cell repertoires in COVID-19. Looking at the study overall: T cells, B-cell-depleted T cells, or PBMCs provided the cDNA or gDNA that served as material.

During active infection, Seattle patients enrolled and were then monitored through disease. The source is a man younger than 35 with COVID-19, enrolled during active disease. Material: peripheral blood.

In nucleotides, the CDR3 is TGTGCCAGTAGTATACGACAGGACTACGAGCAGTACTTC. Its translation is CASSIRQDYEQYF. This chain connects TRBV19 to TRBJ2-7; D is perhaps TRBD1 (6 bases). This CDR3 spans 13 amino acids. Germline V CDR1 and CDR2: LNHDA, SQIVND (reference sequence). V was pared by 2 bases and J by 3 bases, with 8 bases between.